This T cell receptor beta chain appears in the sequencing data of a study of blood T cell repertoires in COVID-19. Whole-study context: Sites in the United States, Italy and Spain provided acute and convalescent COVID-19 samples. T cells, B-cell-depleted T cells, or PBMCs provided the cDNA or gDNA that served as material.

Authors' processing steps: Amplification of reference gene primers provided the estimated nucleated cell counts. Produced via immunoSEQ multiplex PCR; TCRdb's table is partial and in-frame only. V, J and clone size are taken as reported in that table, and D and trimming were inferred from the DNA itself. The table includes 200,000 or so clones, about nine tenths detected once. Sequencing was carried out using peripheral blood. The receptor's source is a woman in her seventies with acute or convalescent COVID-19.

This chain's CDR3 is CASLARGTDTQYF. The CDR3 nucleotides are TGTGCCAGTTTAGCGAGGGGCACAGATACGCAGTATTTT. The chain links TRBV3-1 (or the pseudogene TRBV3-2) to TRBJ2-3; possibly TRBD2 for D (5 bases). The CDR3 is 13 amino acids. The V end was cut by 9 bases, the J end by 1 base, with 11 bases between. CDR1 is LGHDT and CDR2 is YNNKEL in the germline V gene (reference sequence).